This T cell receptor (beta chain) was obtained from a study of blood T cells in healthy people across ages. Findings and caveats of the study: No one knew whether donors had CMV, which possibly confounded expanded clonotype changes. Estimated diversity that came from one million T cells was considered an underestimate.

On this clonotype itself: As yet, its antigen is unknown.

The CDR3 covers 15 residues. Losses at the gene ends were 0 bases for V and 0 bases for J; bases not matched to a gene: 2. The germline V gene has CDR1 SGDLS and CDR2 YYNGEE. The second PCR ran about 6 to 12 cycles with a sample-barcoded 5' primer and J-beta primers. Per-sample output comprised a minimum of 3 million paired-end reads containing CDR3. One entry per CDR3 protein results from TCRdb running MiXCR on the 5' RACE reads. The table shows some 780,000 distinct CDR3 sequences, with just over 55% occurring only once. Every sample gave at least 5 micrograms of total RNA when it was extracted. The chain links TRBV9 to TRBJ2-7; 8 bases are a match to TRBD1. The material sequenced was blood. The clonotype originates from a man aged 40-49 years in good health. CDR3 DNA sequence: TGTGCCAGCAGCGTAGGTGGGACAGGCTCCTACGAGCAGTACTTC. Translating it yields CASSVGGTGSYEQYF.